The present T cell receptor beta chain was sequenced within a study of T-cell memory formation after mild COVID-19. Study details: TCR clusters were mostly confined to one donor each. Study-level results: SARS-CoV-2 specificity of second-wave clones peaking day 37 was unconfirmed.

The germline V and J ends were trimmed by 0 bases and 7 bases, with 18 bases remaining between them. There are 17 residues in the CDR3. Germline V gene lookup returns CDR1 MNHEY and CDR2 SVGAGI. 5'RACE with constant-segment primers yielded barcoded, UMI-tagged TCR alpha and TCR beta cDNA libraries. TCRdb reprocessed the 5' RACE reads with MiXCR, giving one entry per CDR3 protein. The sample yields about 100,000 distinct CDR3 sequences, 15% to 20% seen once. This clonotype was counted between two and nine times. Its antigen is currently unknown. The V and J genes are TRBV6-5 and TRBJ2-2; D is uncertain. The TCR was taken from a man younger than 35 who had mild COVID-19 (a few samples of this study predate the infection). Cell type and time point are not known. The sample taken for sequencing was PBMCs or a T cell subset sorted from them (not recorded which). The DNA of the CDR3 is TGTGCCAGCAGTTACTCGTATGAGACCTCTAGGATCGGGGAGCTGTTTTTT. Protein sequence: CASSYSYETSRIGELFF.